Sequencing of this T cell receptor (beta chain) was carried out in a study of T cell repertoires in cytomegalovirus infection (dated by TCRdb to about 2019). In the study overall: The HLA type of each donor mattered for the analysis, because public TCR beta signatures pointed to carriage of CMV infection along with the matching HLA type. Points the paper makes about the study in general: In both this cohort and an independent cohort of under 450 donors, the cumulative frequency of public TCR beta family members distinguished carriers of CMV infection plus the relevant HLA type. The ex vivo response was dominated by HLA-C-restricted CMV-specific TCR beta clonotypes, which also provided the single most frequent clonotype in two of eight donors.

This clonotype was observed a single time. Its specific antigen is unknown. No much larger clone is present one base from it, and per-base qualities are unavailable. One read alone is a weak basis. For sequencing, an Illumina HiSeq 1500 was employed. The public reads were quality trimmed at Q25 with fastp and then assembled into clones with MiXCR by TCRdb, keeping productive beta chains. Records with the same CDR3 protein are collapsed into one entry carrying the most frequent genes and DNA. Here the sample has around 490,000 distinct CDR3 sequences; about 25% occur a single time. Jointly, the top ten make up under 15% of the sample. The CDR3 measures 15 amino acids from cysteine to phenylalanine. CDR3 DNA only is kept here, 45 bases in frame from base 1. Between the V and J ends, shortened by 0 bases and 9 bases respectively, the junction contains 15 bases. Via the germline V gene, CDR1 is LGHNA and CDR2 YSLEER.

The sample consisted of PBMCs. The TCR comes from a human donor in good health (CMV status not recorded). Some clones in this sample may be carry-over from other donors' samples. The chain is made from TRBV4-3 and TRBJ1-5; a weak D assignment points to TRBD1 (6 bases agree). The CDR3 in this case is CASSQDIRGEGPQHF. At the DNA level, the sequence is TGCGCCAGCAGCCAAGATATAAGGGGGGAAGGGCCCCAGCATTTT.